The 12 T cell receptor beta chains listed next were all sequenced from one sample in a study of T cells in Graves' hyperthyroidism and ophthalmopathy. TCR beta CDR3 region amplification was performed from RNA transcripts. Carried out on the TCR CDR3, a first-round RT-PCR used the HTBI primer set. TCRdb processed the multiplex PCR reads anew with MiXCR; each CDR3 protein has one entry. Among approximately 690,000 distinct CDR3 sequences listed, about 15% were seen once. The sequencing input was blood. The receptors were gathered from a woman aged 50 to 60 with Graves' ophthalmopathy.

The chain uses TRBV20-1 and TRBJ1-4, with unresolved D. Trimming removed 5 bases at V and 5 bases at J, with 3 bases between. This CDR3 comprises 10 residues. Germline V gives CDR1 DFQATT, CDR2 SNEGSKA (reference sequence). The CDR3 region is CSAENEKLFF. The CDR3 DNA sequence: TGCAGTGCTGAAAATGAAAAACTGTTTTTT.

This clonotype was counted ten times or more. The chain links TRBV24-1 to TRBJ1-5, with TRBD1 matching 8 bases. This CDR3 contains 16 residues. Germline V lookup: CDR1 KGHDR, CDR2 SFDVKD. J gave up 4 bases and V 4 bases, and 8 bases lay outside the gene matches. This chain's CDR3 is CATSDSPGGANQPQHF. CDR3 DNA sequence: TGTGCCACCAGTGACTCTCCAGGGGGCGCGAATCAGCCCCAGCATTTT.

This clonotype was seen at least ten times. V and J are TRBV5-4 and TRBJ1-6, with TRBD1 matching 11 bases. Germline values: CDR1 SGHNT, CDR2 YYREEE (reference sequence). The length of the CDR3 is 16 residues. V trimming: 4 bases; J trimming: 7 bases; junction bases outside the gene matches: 7. The CDR3 nucleotides read TGTGCCAGCAGCAGGGGACAGGGGGTGAAAAATTCACCCCTCCACTTT. Translated: CASSRGQGVKNSPLHF.

The V call is TRBV30, the J call TRBJ2-7; 7 nucleotides agree with TRBD2. The CDR3 runs 13 residues. The J segment lost 3 bases and the V segment lost 3 bases, leaving 5 bases of the junction unmatched. Germline assignment: CDR1 GTSNPN and CDR2 SVGIG (reference sequence). The CDR3 DNA reads TGTGCCTGGAGCGCTGGGACTATCTACGAGCAGTACTTC. This codes for CAWSAGTIYEQYF.

This clonotype was counted many times. This chain joins TRBV15 and TRBJ1-5; D unresolved. This CDR3 is built from 14 residues. The V and J ends lost 3 bases and 0 bases respectively, with 6 bases between them. Germline CDR1 and CDR2: LNHNV and YYDKDF (reference sequence). In DNA, the CDR3 is TGTGCCACCAGCAGGGGGAATAGCAATCAGCCCCAGCATTTT. This sequence encodes CATSRGNSNQPQHF.

This chain joins TRBV7-2 and TRBJ2-1; possibly TRBD2 for D (5 bases). The CDR3 is made up of 17 amino acids. Trimming left V 4 bases short and J 1 base short, with 17 bases between. Germline assignment: CDR1 SGHTA and CDR2 FQGNSA. CDR3 DNA: TGTGCCAGCAGCTCCCAGCAGCGGACGATTTCCTACAATGAGCAGTTCTTC. It encodes CASSSQQRTISYNEQFF.

This clonotype was counted a few times. The chain links TRBV7-3 to TRBJ2-3; the match to TRBD2 covers 12 bases. The CDR3 contains 16 residues. The junction had 7 bases not matched to a gene; V was cut back by 5 bases and J by 4 bases. CDR1 SGHTA and CDR2 FQGTGA come from the germline V gene. In DNA form, the CDR3 reads TGTGCCAGCAGCCCCCTAGCGGGAGGGCTGGCAGATACGCAGTATTTT. Encoded protein: CASSPLAGGLADTQYF.

Ten or more counts support this clonotype. The CDR3 DNA reads TGTGCCAGCAGCTTAGCAATGGATTCGGGTGTCTATTCCTACGAGCAGTACTTC. Translating gives CASSLAMDSGVYSYEQYF. The chain couples TRBV7-6 to TRBJ2-7; no clear D. The CDR3 loop spans 18 amino acids. The V end lost 0 bases, the J end lost 1 base, and 19 bases lay between the germline ends. CDR1 and CDR2 (germline): SGHVS, FNYEAQ.

This clonotype was observed at least ten times. The chain links TRBV20-1 to TRBJ2-7; 9 nucleotides match TRBD2. The V gene end was trimmed by 0 bases and the J gene end by 3 bases; junction bases not matched to a gene: 6. Per germline, CDR1 DFQATT and CDR2 SNEGSKA (reference sequence). CDR3 size: 15 residues. CDR3 region: CSARDGGRALYEQYF. The CDR3 DNA sequence: TGCAGTGCTAGAGATGGCGGGAGGGCTCTCTACGAGCAGTACTTC.

This clonotype has a count of ten or more. The chain uses TRBV6-1 and TRBJ1-5; no definite D call. Between the trimmed V and J ends, which lost 5 bases and 5 bases, there was a span of 13 bases. CDR1 MNHNS and CDR2 SASEGT come from the germline V gene. The CDR3 is 14 residues long. The CDR3 DNA sequence: TGTGCCAGCAGTCCAGAGCGGCCCCATCAGCCCCAGCATTTT. Protein sequence: CASSPERPHQPQHF.

This clonotype was detected a few times. This rearrangement joins TRBV6-1 to TRBJ2-7; possible D gene TRBD1, 6 bases. Germline loops: CDR1 MNHNS, CDR2 SASEGT. V was pared by 5 bases and J by 3 bases, with 17 bases between. The CDR3 sequence is 15 residues long. The CDR3 DNA reads as TGTGCCAGCAGTAAGAATCCGGGACAAAACTACGAGCAGTACTTC. It yields the protein CASSKNPGQNYEQYF.

In this sample, this clonotype turned up a few times. This chain connects TRBV7-2 to TRBJ1-1; tentatively, D is TRBD1 (5 bases). The V end lost 0 bases, the J end lost 1 base, and 15 bases lay between the germline ends. In germline, CDR1 is SGHTA, CDR2 FQGNSA. This CDR3 is built from 17 residues. In DNA form, the CDR3 reads TGTGCCAGCAGCTTAGCGGGACTCAGTCAGAAGAACACTGAAGCTTTCTTT. It encodes CASSLAGLSQKNTEAFF.